Shown below are 9 T cell receptor beta chains from a single sample sequenced in a study of PD-1 blockade in mismatch repair-deficient tumors. Here immunoSEQ multiplex PCR was the method, and the copy in TCRdb shows in-frame clones only, minus some. Found here are 77,000 or so clones, 70% to 90% of them singletons; the top ten hold over 4.5%. The sample in question was peripheral blood, obtained 44 weeks after starting pembrolizumab. Every receptor here comes from an adult with mismatch repair-deficient cancer.

This chain joins TRBV2 and TRBJ2-7, with a tentative D call TRBD1 (6 bases). Trimming took off 5 bases at V and 1 base at J, with 9 bases between the two ends. This CDR3 is 13 amino acids long. CDR1 SNHLY and CDR2 FYNNEI come from the germline V gene. Written as DNA, the CDR3 is TGTGCCAGCAGTCGGACAGTTTCCTACGAGCAGTACTTC. Its protein product is CASSRTVSYEQYF.

The chain recombines TRBV27 with TRBJ2-1, with TRBD1 matching 8 bases. Germline values: CDR1 MNHEY, CDR2 SMNVEV (reference sequence). The ends lost 5 bases at V and 7 bases at J; junction bases unmatched: 10. The length of the CDR3 is 15 residues. DNA for the CDR3: TGTGCCAGCAGTAGCCGGGACAGGAAACTAAATGAGCAGTTCTTC. Translating it yields CASSSRDRKLNEQFF.

This clone was observed a handful of times. The chain joins TRBV4-3 to TRBJ2-2; D is uncertain. The CDR3 length is 14 residues. Germline CDR1 and CDR2: LGHNA and YSLEER. V was trimmed by 0 bases and J by 5 bases, leaving 7 bases between them. As DNA, the CDR3 is TGCGCCAGCAGCCAAGAGTCCCGGACCGGGGAGCTGTTTTTT. It codes for CASSQESRTGELFF.

Only a few counts were recorded for this clone. V is TRBV27 and J is TRBJ2-7; D is unresolved. CDR3 length: 11 residues. CDR1 and CDR2 from the germline V gene are MNHEY and SMNVEV (reference sequence). The germline V and J ends were trimmed by 8 bases and 0 bases, with 5 bases remaining between them. The CDR3 sequence is CASRSSYEQYF. DNA for the CDR3: TGTGCCAGCCGGAGCTCCTACGAGCAGTACTTC.

The rearrangement uses TRBV5-1 and TRBJ2-3, with D unresolved. CDR1 and CDR2 from the germline V gene are SGHRS and YFSETQ. The CDR3 contains 16 residues. The germline V and J ends were trimmed by 0 bases and 0 bases, with 11 bases remaining between them. The CDR3 here is CASSLGPLSSTDTQYF. CDR3 sequence (DNA): TGCGCCAGCAGCTTGGGACCCCTAAGCAGCACAGATACGCAGTATTTT.

The chain recombines TRBV27 with TRBJ2-7, with D possibly TRBD2 on 5 matching bases. Deletions cut 8 bases from V and 0 bases from J, with 14 bases between. CDR3 length: 14 amino acids. CDR1 is MNHEY, CDR2 SMNVEV, per germline (reference sequence). The CDR3 DNA reads TGTGCCAGCCAAAAGGCGGGTTCCTCCTACGAGCAGTACTTC. It codes for CASQKAGSSYEQYF.

V and J are TRBV12-5 and TRBJ2-2; 8 bases are a match to TRBD2. This CDR3 has 21 residues. Per the germline V gene, CDR1 is LGHNT and CDR2 is FRNRAP. V lost 0 bases and J lost 7; bases outside the gene matches: 22. CDR3 in DNA: TGTGCTAGTGGTTTGGTACCCCTAGCGGGCGACAGTCGGAGGTGGGACGGGGAGCTGTTTTTT. Translating it yields CASGLVPLAGDSRRWDGELFF.

This clone was seen many times. The V and J genes are TRBV30 and TRBJ2-2; D remains ambiguous. CDR3 length: 14 residues. Germline assignment: CDR1 GTSNPN and CDR2 SVGIG (reference sequence). With 0 bases removed from V and 3 bases from J, the gap between germline ends came to 8 bases. The CDR3 sequence is CAWSVESYTGELFF. The CDR3 nucleotides are TGTGCCTGGAGTGTAGAAAGCTACACCGGGGAGCTGTTTTTT.

V gene TRBV12-2 combines with J gene TRBJ2-7; the listed D gene, TRBD1, was not tested against the DNA. TRBV12-2 is a pseudogene locus. CDR3 length: 15 residues. CDR3: CASRPKTGPSYEQYF. The CDR3 bases are TGTGCAAGTCGCCCAAAGACAGGGCCCTCCTACGAGCAGTACTTC.